The 6 T cell receptor beta chains reported below all come from one sample, sequenced in a study of blood T cell repertoires in COVID-19. Sequencing used immunoSEQ multiplex PCR; TCRdb keeps in-frame clones, though not all of them. The profile covers about 40,000 clones, with around 90% appearing a single time and 8% to 10% taken by the ten largest. The sample consisted of peripheral blood. The receptors here all came from a human donor in a cohort sampled during active COVID-19.

V is TRBV5-1 and J is TRBJ2-3, with TRBD2 identical over 13 bases. This CDR3 spans 16 amino acids. V trimming: 4 bases; J trimming: 4 bases; junction bases outside the gene matches: 6. The germline CDR1 and CDR2 sequences are SGHRS and YFSETQ. The CDR3 coding sequence is TGCGCCAGCAGCCCTAGGACTAGCGGGGGTCCAGATACGCAGTATTTT. This sequence encodes CASSPRTSGGPDTQYF.

In its sample, this clone was seen a few times. The chain has TRBV27 and TRBJ1-6, with 8 bases fitting TRBD1. CDR1 is MNHEY, CDR2 SMNVEV, per germline (reference sequence). V lost 5 bases to trimming and J lost 8 bases; unmatched junction nucleotides: 14. The CDR3 is 17 residues long. CDR3 in DNA: TGTGCCAGCAGTACTACGCGCAGGGGGCTTGGCGATTCACCCCTCCACTTT. This gives the protein CASSTTRRGLGDSPLHF.

The chain combines TRBV2 with TRBJ1-2; TRBD1 agrees at 9 bases. The CDR3 runs to 13 residues. Germline V gives CDR1 SNHLY, CDR2 FYNNEI. V trimming: 9 bases; J trimming: 8 bases; junction bases outside the gene matches: 10. The CDR3 protein is CARRRQGVDGYTF. The DNA for the CDR3 is TGTGCCAGGCGGCGACAGGGGGTTGACGGCTACACCTTC.

This chain joins TRBV3-1 (or the pseudogene TRBV3-2) and TRBJ2-7; 9 bases are shared with TRBD2. V trimming: 8 bases; J trimming: 1 base; junction bases outside the gene matches: 18. CDR1 and CDR2 from the germline V gene are LGHDT and YNNKEL (reference sequence). The CDR3 length is 18 residues. The CDR3 sequence is CASPVKETLAGISYEQYF. The DNA for the CDR3 is TGTGCCAGCCCCGTAAAAGAAACCCTAGCGGGGATTTCCTACGAGCAGTACTTC.

The gene calls are TRBV7-9 and TRBJ2-5; TRBD1 matches at 8 bases. This CDR3 has 14 amino acids. With V trimmed by 8 bases and J by 5 bases, 10 bases remained unmatched. Germline CDR1 and CDR2: SEHNR and FQNEAQ (reference sequence). CDR3 bases: TGTGCCAGCTCAGCTTACAGGGGGAGGGAGACCCAGTACTTC. Amino acids: CASSAYRGRETQYF.

The chain combines TRBV20-1 with TRBJ2-2, with 10 nucleotides matching TRBD2. Germline assignment: CDR1 DFQATT and CDR2 SNEGSKA (reference sequence). The CDR3 is 18 residues long. Trimming took 3 bases from V and 0 from J; bases not matched to a gene: 10. The CDR3 is CSASLSVAGGSNTGELFF. CDR3 nucleotides: TGCAGTGCTAGTTTGTCGGTAGCGGGGGGTTCGAACACCGGGGAGCTGTTTTTT.